These 13 T cell receptor beta chains came from one sample sequenced in a study of Ad26.COV2.S vaccination and SARS-CoV-2 variants. Treatment reported: roughly 20 received Ad26.COV2.S at low or high dose, single or two shots; roughly five received placebo; per-sample allocation not given. Each sample was drawn 63 days after the first injection (of vaccine or placebo). Profiled with immunoSEQ multiplex PCR; TCRdb holds only in-frame clones, not every one. The sample records about 470,000 clones, about nine tenths being singletons. Sequencing was performed on peripheral blood, taken in a trial of Ad26.COV2.S vaccine versus placebo. These TCRs come from a person between 18 and 59 years old who received the Ad26.COV2.S COVID-19 vaccine or a placebo.

V and J are TRBV24-1 and TRBJ2-1, with TRBD1 matching 9 bases. In germline, CDR1 is KGHDR, CDR2 SFDVKD. V shed 3 bases, J shed 12 bases, and the junction held 23 bases outside the gene matches. CDR3 length equals 19 residues. In nucleotides, the CDR3 is TGTGCCACCAGTGATAACTGGGGGGGGGACAGGGTTGTTTTGGGTTCGCAGTTCTTC. Amino acids: CATSDNWGGDRVVLGSQFF.

This chain connects TRBV7-3 to TRBJ1-2; 9 nucleotides line up with TRBD1. Unmatched junction bases numbered 7, after V lost 5 bases and J lost 6 bases. This CDR3 region has 14 residues. Germline loops: CDR1 SGHTA, CDR2 FQGTGA. The CDR3 is CASSPTGGQNGYTF. The CDR3 region has the DNA TGTGCCAGCAGCCCGACAGGGGGACAAAATGGCTACACCTTC.

CDR3 nucleotide sequence: TGCAGTGCTAGACGAGCGGATGAAGCTTTCTTT. Its translation: CSARRADEAFF. The rearrangement joins TRBV20-1 to TRBJ1-1; D unresolved. Deletions cut 2 bases from V and 7 bases from J, with 8 bases between. This CDR3 is 11 amino acids long. Germline loops: CDR1 DFQATT, CDR2 SNEGSKA (reference sequence).

The V and J genes are TRBV25-1 and TRBJ2-1, with 7 positions matching TRBD2. J gave up 5 bases and V 2 bases, and 15 bases lay outside the gene matches. Germline V lookup: CDR1 MGHDK, CDR2 SYGVNS. The CDR3 sequence is 18 residues long. The chain's CDR3 is CASSERLSLLADNNEQFF. The CDR3 DNA sequence: TGTGCCAGCAGTGAACGACTTTCCCTGCTAGCGGATAACAATGAGCAGTTCTTC.

J is TRBJ1-6 and V is TRBV9; D may be TRBD1 (6 bases). The germline gives CDR1 SGDLS, CDR2 YYNGEE. The CDR3 covers 15 residues. The V and J ends lost 0 bases and 8 bases respectively, with 12 bases between them. CDR3 residues: CASSVEVEGDSPLHF. The CDR3 region has the DNA TGTGCCAGCAGCGTAGAGGTAGAGGGGGATTCACCCCTCCACTTT.

The chain combines TRBV24-1 with TRBJ2-1, with TRBD2 matching over 7 bases. V lost 6 bases and J lost 3; bases outside the gene matches: 4. Germline CDR1 KGHDR, CDR2 SFDVKD. CDR3 size: 14 residues. The CDR3 protein is CATSTTSDYNEQFF. The CDR3 DNA sequence: TGTGCCACCAGTACCACTAGCGACTACAATGAGCAGTTCTTC.

The chain recombines TRBV6-5 with TRBJ2-7; TRBD1 matches 7 bases. CDR1 is MNHEY and CDR2 is SVGAGI in the germline V gene. The CDR3 spans 12 residues. V trimming: 8 bases; J trimming: 6 bases; junction bases outside the gene matches: 7. The CDR3: CASAVPGGEQYF. CDR3 DNA: TGTGCCAGCGCGGTGCCAGGGGGCGAGCAGTACTTC.

The chain combines TRBV15 with TRBJ1-5, with D perhaps TRBD1 (6 bases). V lost 1 base to trimming and J lost 5 bases, with 15 bases between them. Germline CDR1 LNHNV, CDR2 YYDKDF (reference sequence). CDR3 length equals 16 residues. DNA for the CDR3: TGTGCCACCAGCAGAGTGGGGGGCGGACCCGATCAGCCCCAGCATTTT. This sequence encodes CATSRVGGGPDQPQHF.

This clone is a singleton in its sample. The chain uses TRBV29-1 and TRBJ1-1; D gene unclear. CDR3 size: 12 residues. Trimming cost V 2 bases and J 1 base, with 5 bases left between them. Looked up from germline, CDR1 is SQVTM and CDR2 is ANQGSEA. CDR3 coding DNA: TGCAGCGTTGAACCTTCGAACACTGAAGCTTTCTTT. Residues: CSVEPSNTEAFF.

This rearrangement joins TRBV24-1 to TRBJ2-7; TRBD2 is a possible D gene (5 bases). Germline values: CDR1 KGHDR, CDR2 SFDVKD. This CDR3 is built from 14 residues. V was shortened by 4 bases and J by 2 bases, with 11 bases between the two germline ends. In nucleotides, the CDR3 is TGTGCCACCAGTGACTTGACTAACCCCTACGAGCAGTACTTC. The encoded protein is CATSDLTNPYEQYF.

This chain's CDR3 is CATSGEETQYF. CDR3 DNA: TGTGCCACCTCGGGTGAAGAGACCCAGTACTTC. V usage is TRBV10-3 and J usage is TRBJ2-5; D is unresolved. Trimming left V 10 bases short and J 3 bases short, with 9 bases between. Germline CDR1 is ENHRY and CDR2 is SYGVKD. There are 11 residues in the CDR3.

The chain is built from TRBV28 and TRBJ2-2, with a possible D match to TRBD2 (6 bases). V was cut by 4 bases and J by 0 bases, with 15 bases left in between. The CDR3 length is 17 residues. Germline V CDR1 and CDR2: MDHEN, SYDVKM. CDR3 nucleotide sequence: TGTGCCAGCAGTTCACCGGGACTCCGATCGAACACCGGGGAGCTGTTTTTT. This encodes CASSSPGLRSNTGELFF.

This chain connects TRBV7-9 to TRBJ1-4; D is perhaps TRBD1 (5 bases). Germline V gene sequence: CDR1 SEHNR, CDR2 FQNEAQ (reference sequence). The CDR3 sequence is 16 residues long. The V end was cut by 2 bases, the J end by 4 bases, with 14 bases between. The CDR3 DNA follows: TGTGCCAGCAGCTTAACGGGGGAGAGGGTTAATGAAAAACTGTTTTTT. Protein product: CASSLTGERVNEKLFF.